Listed below are T cell receptor beta chains from one sample, sequenced in a study of blood T cell repertoires in COVID-19. Sequencing was performed with immunoSEQ multiplex PCR; in TCRdb, only in-frame clones are kept and a portion is missing. Found here are 85,000 to 90,000 clones, 86% of them singletons; the top ten hold roughly 25%. The sequenced material came from peripheral blood. The receptors come from a human donor in a cohort sampled during active COVID-19. Each CDR3 is given with its conserved first and last residue. Fields, in order: clone size, D gene, J gene, V gene, CDR3 DNA, CDR3 protein. The D gene is left open where the match is weak. A clone size is listed for some rows: how often the clone was seen (once, few, many), or a class if it is expanded.

- | - | TRBJ2-1 | TRBV19 | TGTGCCAGTAGTAAAGCGCCCAGCTCCTACAATGAGCAGTTCTTC | CASSKAPSSYNEQFF
medium-sized | TRBD1 | TRBJ1-5 | TRBV2 | TGTGCCAGCAGTTCTGGACTCGACAGGGGGCCGGAGCCCCAGCATTTT | CASSSGLDRGPEPQHF
- | TRBD1 | TRBJ2-7 | TRBV28 | TGTGCCAGCAGGGACAGGGGGAGCTTCTACGAGCAGTACTTC | CASRDRGSFYEQYF
- | TRBD2 | TRBJ2-5 | TRBV28 | TGTGCCAGCAGTTTACCCGGACTAGCGGGAGGTGGAGAGACCCAGTACTTC | CASSLPGLAGGGETQYF
- | - | TRBJ1-6 | TRBV6-5 | TGTGCCAGCAGGGCAAGGAGCTCCTATAATTCACCCCTCCACTTT | CASRARSSYNSPLHF
few | - | TRBJ2-3 | TRBV4-3 | TGCGCCAGCAGCCCCCAGGGGGGATCATCCACAGATACGCAGTATTTT | CASSPQGGSSTDTQYF
- | - | TRBJ2-5 | TRBV7-6 | TGTGCCAGCAGCTTAGGCGACAGGAACCAAGAGACCCAGTACTTC | CASSLGDRNQETQYF
- | - | TRBJ1-1 | TRBV6-5 | TGTGCCAGCAGGAAACAGGGCATGAACACTGAAGCTTTCTTT | CASRKQGMNTEAFF
- | - | TRBJ2-1 | TRBV27 | TGTGCCAGCAGTACGGAGTACAATGAGCAGTTCTTC | CASSTEYNEQFF
- | - | TRBJ2-7 | TRBV3-1/TRBV3-2 | TGTGCCAGCAGCCCCGGCTACGAGCAGTACTTC | CASSPGYEQYF
- | TRBD1 | TRBJ1-5 | TRBV30 | TGTGCCTGGACCAGGGGGCAGGGCAATCAGCCCCAGCATTTT | CAWTRGQGNQPQHF
once | - | TRBJ2-3 | TRBV7-6 | TGTGCCAGCAGCTTAAGGAGAATTAGCACAGATACGCAGTATTTT | CASSLRRISTDTQYF
once | TRBD1 | TRBJ2-7 | TRBV6-2/TRBV6-3 | TGTGCCAGCAGTATTCAAGGGACAGCTGGCTACGAGCAGTACTTC | CASSIQGTAGYEQYF
- | - | TRBJ2-7 | TRBV2 | TGTGCCAGCACCGTAGGGACTGGCTCCTACGAGCAGTACTTC | CASTVGTGSYEQYF
- | - | TRBJ2-5 | TRBV7-9 | TGTGCCGCAGGCGGTGGGCTAGCGAAAGAGACCCAGTACTTC | CAAGGGLAKETQYF
large | TRBD2 | TRBJ2-2 | TRBV6-5 | TGTGCCAGCAGTTATAGCGGGAGCAGCACCGGGGAGCTGTTTTTT | CASSYSGSSTGELFF
- | - | TRBJ1-5 | TRBV15 | TGTGCCACCAGCAGAGATCTGGGCAGCGGGCAGCCCCAGCATTTT | CATSRDLGSGQPQHF
- | - | TRBJ2-5 | TRBV19 | TGTGCCAGTCAGGATCCCGACCAAGAGACCCAGTACTTC | CASQDPDQETQYF
- | TRBD1 | TRBJ1-5 | TRBV7-9 | TGTGCCAGCAGTGGCGAAGGGGGCGATCGTTATAGCAATCAGCCCCAGCATTTT | CASSGEGGDRYSNQPQHF
- | TRBD1 | TRBJ2-2 | TRBV3-1/TRBV3-2 | TGTGCCAGCAGCCAAGATTGGGACAGGGGGCACACCGGGGAGCTGTTTTTT | CASSQDWDRGHTGELFF
once | - | TRBJ2-7 | TRBV3-1/TRBV3-2 | TGTGCCAGCAGCCAAGTGTTAGACAGCAACTACGAGCAGTACTTC | CASSQVLDSNYEQYF
- | TRBD2 | TRBJ2-1 | TRBV6-5 | TGTGCCAGCAGTTACACACGCGGGAGAACCGGTGAGCAGTTCTTC | CASSYTRGRTGEQFF
- | TRBD2 | TRBJ2-7 | TRBV5-1 | TGCGCCAGCAGCTTGACTAGCGGGGCTTACTACGAGCAGTACTTC | CASSLTSGAYYEQYF
- | TRBD1 | TRBJ2-3 | TRBV5-1 | TGCGCCAGCAGCTTGGAGGGGGCGTCAGATACGCAGTATTTT | CASSLEGASDTQYF
once | TRBD1 | TRBJ1-5 | TRBV27 | TGTGCCCCCCAGGGGGGCATCCGTCAGCCCCAGCATTTT | CAPQGGIRQPQHF
- | - | TRBJ1-1 | TRBV19 | TGTGCCAGTAGTATCGGGAGCCCGAACACTGAAGCTTTCTTT | CASSIGSPNTEAFF
- | TRBD2 | TRBJ2-5 | TRBV4-3 | TGCGCCAGCAGCCAACCAGGACTAGCAGAGACCCAGTACTTC | CASSQPGLAETQYF
- | - | TRBJ2-3 | TRBV20-1 | TGCAGTGCTAGTGTGGGGGCGGGAGATACGCAGTATTTT | CSASVGAGDTQYF
- | TRBD1 | TRBJ1-1 | TRBV27 | TGTGCCAGCAGTTTGCTCTACAGGGGGTCCTCAAACACTGAAGCTTTCTTT | CASSLLYRGSSNTEAFF
- | - | TRBJ2-7 | TRBV2 | TGTGCCAGCATGCCAGGGGCGAGGAGGAATCCTTACGAGCAGTACTTC | CASMPGARRNPYEQYF
- | - | TRBJ1-6 | TRBV5-6 | TGTGCCAGCAGCGCCAGCTCCTATAATTCACCCCTCCACTTT | CASSASSYNSPLHF
few | - | TRBJ1-5 | TRBV6-6 | TGTGCCAGCAGTTACGGGAGGGAACAGCCCCAGCATTTT | CASSYGREQPQHF
- | - | TRBJ1-5 | TRBV3-1/TRBV3-2 | TGTGCCAGCAGCCAAGACAACAATCAGCCCCAGCATTTT | CASSQDNNQPQHF
- | - | TRBJ2-5 | TRBV5-1 | TGCGCCAGCAGCTTGATGACAGCAGCCCAAGAGACCCAGTACTTC | CASSLMTAAQETQYF
few | - | TRBJ2-1 | TRBV2 | TGTGCCAGCAGAACCCAGGGCGGTGGGTCCTACAATGAGCAGTTCTTC | CASRTQGGGSYNEQFF
- | TRBD2 | TRBJ2-7 | TRBV7-9 | TGTGCCAGCAGCTCTCCCCTAGGACTAGCGGGGAGCGAGCAGTACTTC | CASSSPLGLAGSEQYF
- | - | TRBJ2-1 | TRBV9 | TGTGCCAGCAGCCCAAGAGGGGGGGAATACAATGAGCAGTTCTTC | CASSPRGGEYNEQFF
- | TRBD2 | TRBJ2-1 | TRBV29-1 | TGCAGCGTTGGTATAGCGGGAGGGAACAATGAGCAGTTCTTC | CSVGIAGGNNEQFF
- | TRBD1 | TRBJ2-5 | TRBV6-5 | TGTGCCAGCGGGGGGACAGGGGCCGGGGAGACCCAGTACTTC | CASGGTGAGETQYF
- | - | TRBJ1-3 | TRBV6-5 | TGTGCCAGCAGTTCGGACTCGGATACTGGAAACACCATATATTTT | CASSSDSDTGNTIYF
- | TRBD1 | TRBJ1-5 | TRBV4-3 | TGCGCCAGCAGCCAAGATAGAGGGGGCGGGCAGCCCCAGCATTTT | CASSQDRGGGQPQHF
- | - | TRBJ2-7 | TRBV3-1/TRBV3-2 | TGTGCCAGCAGCCAAGCGGGGATTGGGGAGCAGTACTTC | CASSQAGIGEQYF
- | - | TRBJ2-7 | TRBV5-1 | TGCGCCAGCAGCTTGGTCGGGGGGCGTGGCTCCGAGCAGTACTTC | CASSLVGGRGSEQYF
- | TRBD1 | TRBJ2-1 | TRBV14 | TGTGCCAGCAGCCAAGGGACAGGGCGTGAGCAGTTCTTC | CASSQGTGREQFF
- | TRBD1 | TRBJ2-1 | TRBV19 | TGTGCCAGTAGTCTCGGGACAGGGTCCTACAATGAGCAGTTCTTC | CASSLGTGSYNEQFF
- | TRBD2 | TRBJ2-7 | TRBV9 | TGTGCCAGCAGCCCCTTAGCGGGGGGGCTGGCCTACGAGCAGTACTTC | CASSPLAGGLAYEQYF
- | TRBD1 | TRBJ2-3 | TRBV15 | TGTGCCACCAGCAGGTCGAGACAGGGGGCGCAGGATACGCAGTATTTT | CATSRSRQGAQDTQYF
- | TRBD1 | TRBJ2-2 | TRBV4-1 | TGCGCCAGCAGCCAAGATTGGACAGGTCGGACCGGGGAGCTGTTTTTT | CASSQDWTGRTGELFF
- | TRBD1 | TRBJ1-4 | TRBV18 | TGTGCCAGCTCCGAACAACAGGGGAATAATGAAAAACTGTTTTTT | CASSEQQGNNEKLFF
- | TRBD1 | TRBJ1-6 | TRBV5-4 | TGTGCCAGCAGCCCCGTGGGACAGGGCCTCAATTCACCCCTCCACTTT | CASSPVGQGLNSPLHF
- | TRBD1 | TRBJ1-6 | TRBV20-1 | TGCAGTGCTAGTCGACAGGGTAATTCACCCCTCCACTTT | CSASRQGNSPLHF